These 23 T cell receptor beta chains were sequenced from one sample in a study of T cells in Graves' hyperthyroidism and ophthalmopathy. From RNA transcripts, TCR beta CDR3 regions were amplified. HTBI primers drove first-round RT-PCR of the TCR CDR3. TCRdb passed the multiplex PCR reads through MiXCR, listing each CDR3 protein once. This table has roughly 700,000 distinct CDR3 sequences, approximately 15% appearing once. Sequenced material: blood. The receptors come from a man aged 50-60 years with Graves' hyperthyroidism.

This clonotype was found many times. The chain couples TRBV7-2 to TRBJ2-4; maybe TRBD1 (6 bases). The V gene's germline CDR1 is SGHTA and CDR2 FQGNSA. Trimming shortened V by 5 bases and J by 4 bases, and 18 bases separated the two germline ends. This CDR3 is 16 amino acids long. Written as DNA, the CDR3 is TGTGCCAGCAGCCAGGGATGGTCCAGGGGAAAAAACATTCAGTACTTC. It translates to CASSQGWSRGKNIQYF.

This clonotype was picked up many times. The chain carries TRBV20-1 and TRBJ1-2; D is ambiguous. The CDR3 has 19 amino acids. Germline values: CDR1 DFQATT, CDR2 SNEGSKA (reference sequence). The V gene lost 1 base and the J gene lost 4 bases, with 28 bases spanning the gap. CDR3 protein: CSARVESGRTAGNFYGYTF. The DNA for the CDR3 is TGCAGTGCTAGAGTGGAATCCGGACGGACTGCGGGAAACTTCTATGGCTACACCTTC.

This clonotype appeared a few times. V is TRBV7-3 and J is TRBJ1-1; weak D call: TRBD1 (5 bases). Germline CDR1 SGHTA, CDR2 FQGTGA. The ends were cut back, 2 bases at V and 5 bases at J, with 9 bases in the middle. The CDR3 length is 13 residues. Here the CDR3 reads CASSLEKGTEAFF. The CDR3, as DNA: TGTGCCAGCAGCTTAGAGAAGGGGACTGAAGCTTTCTTT.

The J gene is TRBJ2-4, the V gene TRBV5-6; the D gene is possibly TRBD1 (6 bases). This CDR3 is built from 15 residues. The germline V gene has CDR1 SGHDT and CDR2 YYEEEE. Trimming shortened V by 0 bases and J by 8 bases, and 15 bases separated the two germline ends. CDR3 sequence: CASSLAQGIVDIQYF. The CDR3 region has the DNA TGTGCCAGCAGCTTGGCTCAGGGGATTGTGGACATTCAGTACTTC.

This clonotype was seen many times. This chain connects TRBV27 to TRBJ1-1, with 7 nucleotides matching TRBD1. Germline V CDR1 and CDR2: MNHEY, SMNVEV (reference sequence). The CDR3 is 13 amino acids. The V gene end was trimmed by 8 bases and the J gene end by 4 bases; junction bases not matched to a gene: 7. In DNA, the CDR3 is TGTGCCAGCCAGGGGGAACTGAGCACTGAAGCTTTCTTT. Protein product: CASQGELSTEAFF.

Ten or more counts support this clonotype. The V and J genes are TRBV11-2 and TRBJ2-3, with 7 bases fitting TRBD2. V shed 2 bases and J 7 bases; nucleotides not matched to a gene: 9. This CDR3 contains 15 residues. The germline V gene has CDR1 SGHAT and CDR2 FQNNGV. DNA for the CDR3: TGTGCCAGCAGCTTAAGTCCGGGGGGTGAGAATACGCAGTATTTT. Residues: CASSLSPGGENTQYF.

This clonotype has more than one count but fewer than ten. The rearrangement uses TRBV20-1 and TRBJ2-3; a weak D match, TRBD2 (6 bases). The CDR3 spans 14 residues. From germline, CDR1 is DFQATT and CDR2 SNEGSKA (reference sequence). V shed 2 bases and J shed 0 bases, with 9 bases lying between them. CDR3 nucleotides: TGCAGTGCTAGACTAGCGTCTAGCACAGATACGCAGTATTTT. Its translation: CSARLASSTDTQYF.

This clonotype was seen only a few times. This sequence joins TRBV20-1 and TRBJ2-1; possible D gene TRBD2, 6 bases. CDR1 is DFQATT, CDR2 SNEGSKA, per germline (reference sequence). The CDR3 length is 15 residues. V lost 0 bases, J lost 7 bases, and 16 bases lay in between. Here the CDR3 DNA reads TGCAGTGCTAGAGATGTCAGACTAGGCGAAAATGAGCAGTTCTTC. Its translation: CSARDVRLGENEQFF.

Concerning this clonotype itself: A much larger clone lies a single base off, so this may be a read error. This sequence joins TRBV28 and TRBJ1-2; the D gene is possibly TRBD1 (5 bases). Germline V gene data show CDR1 as MDHEN and CDR2 as SYDVKM. CDR3 length: 13 residues. In DNA form, the CDR3 reads TGTGCCAGCAGTCCCAGGGAGGACTATGGCCACACCTTC. Translated, it gives CASSPREDYGHTF.

The chain joins TRBV10-3 to TRBJ2-5; tentatively, D is TRBD2 (5 bases). V dropped 4 bases and J dropped 5 bases, with 11 bases sitting between them. Germline V CDR1 and CDR2: ENHRY, SYGVKD. CDR3 length: 13 amino acids. CDR3 amino acids: CAISGVGGETQYF. CDR3 nucleotide sequence: TGTGCCATCAGTGGGGTAGGCGGGGAGACCCAGTACTTC.

There are a few counts of this clonotype. The genes are TRBV20-1 and TRBJ2-3; 14 positions match TRBD2. Germline CDR1 and CDR2: DFQATT and SNEGSKA (reference sequence). With 3 bases clipped from V and 2 bases from J, the junction kept 4 bases outside the gene matches. The CDR3 has 16 amino acids. CDR3: CSASRTSGRNTDTQYF. In DNA, the CDR3 is TGCAGTGCTAGCCGGACTAGCGGGAGGAACACAGATACGCAGTATTTT.

This clonotype was picked up a small number of times. V usage is TRBV5-1 and J usage is TRBJ1-1, with D perhaps TRBD1 (5 bases). V gave up 5 bases and J gave up 3 bases, with 14 bases separating them. The CDR3 runs 14 residues. From germline, CDR1 is SGHRS and CDR2 YFSETQ. CDR3 DNA sequence: TGCGCCAGCAGAATCGGACAAGACCACACTGAAGCTTTCTTT. It codes for CASRIGQDHTEAFF.

The rearrangement links TRBV29-1 to TRBJ2-1, with a tentative D call TRBD2 (6 bases). CDR3 length: 14 amino acids. The germline V gene encodes CDR1 SQVTM and CDR2 ANQGSEA. V was cut by 3 bases and J by 4 bases, with 13 bases left in between. CDR3 sequence: CSVESSAQYNEQFF. As DNA, the CDR3 is TGCAGCGTTGAGTCTAGCGCCCAGTACAATGAGCAGTTCTTC.

V is TRBV6-1 and J is TRBJ1-1; the match to TRBD1 covers 11 bases. This CDR3 has 15 amino acids. V was clipped by 6 bases and J by 7 bases; unmatched bases: 10. The V gene's germline CDR1 is MNHNS and CDR2 SASEGT. The chain's CDR3 is CASSPSLGTGGEAFF. The CDR3, as DNA: TGTGCCAGCAGCCCATCCTTGGGGACAGGGGGTGAAGCTTTCTTT.

This clonotype has ten or more counts. This chain links TRBV7-3 with TRBJ2-2; D might be TRBD1 (6 bases). Trimming cost V 4 bases and J 1 base, with 7 bases left between them. The CDR3 runs to 14 residues. Germline CDR1 is SGHTA and CDR2 is FQGTGA. The CDR3, as DNA: TGTGCCAGCAGCTCGGGACAGAACACCGGGGAGCTGTTTTTT. Translation gives CASSSGQNTGELFF.

This clonotype was detected ten times or more. J is TRBJ2-1 and V is TRBV2; no reliable D call. V was shortened by 1 base and J by 1 base, with 5 bases between the two germline ends. The CDR3 has 14 amino acids. In germline, CDR1 is SNHLY, CDR2 FYNNEI. CDR3 nucleotides: TGTGCCAGCAGTGAAGTTGGATCCTACAATGAGCAGTTCTTC. Translating it yields CASSEVGSYNEQFF.

J is TRBJ2-7 and V is TRBV20-1; TRBD1 is a possible D gene (5 bases). Germline loops: CDR1 DFQATT, CDR2 SNEGSKA (reference sequence). This CDR3 has 13 amino acids. V lost 2 bases, J lost 2 bases, and 10 bases lay in between. CDR3 residues: CSARNKGTYEQYF. Here the CDR3 DNA reads TGCAGTGCTAGAAACAAGGGGACCTACGAGCAGTACTTC.

The V gene is TRBV6-5, the J gene TRBJ1-1; 8 bases fit TRBD1. The V gene's germline CDR1 is MNHEY and CDR2 SVGAGI. CDR3 length equals 15 residues. Trimming cost V 0 bases and J 8 bases; bases outside gene matches: 8. The CDR3 nucleotides are TGTGCCAGCAGTTACTCGAAGGGGACAGGACCCGAAGCTTTCTTT. It encodes CASSYSKGTGPEAFF.

This clonotype was observed at least ten times. CDR3 in amino acids: CASSLRLAGGGDTQYF. CDR3 DNA sequence: TGTGCCAGCAGCTTACGGCTAGCGGGAGGAGGAGATACGCAGTATTTT. The rearrangement joins TRBV7-3 to TRBJ2-3; 11 bases are shared with TRBD2. This CDR3 region has 16 residues. V gave up 2 bases and J gave up 5 bases; unmatched junction bases: 6. Looked up from germline, CDR1 is SGHTA and CDR2 is FQGTGA.

This clonotype was recorded a few times. The gene calls are TRBV30 and TRBJ2-7, with TRBD2 matching 9 bases. The V gene end was trimmed by 0 bases and the J gene end by 2 bases; junction bases not matched to a gene: 8. Looked up from germline, CDR1 is GTSNPN and CDR2 is SVGIG (reference sequence). The CDR3 has 16 residues. This CDR3 reads CAWSVSGGRVTYEQYF. The CDR3 DNA follows: TGTGCCTGGAGTGTATCCGGCGGGAGGGTCACCTACGAGCAGTACTTC.

V and J are TRBV3-1 and TRBJ1-5, with D possibly matching TRBD1 (5 bases). There are 14 residues in the CDR3. CDR1 and CDR2 (germline): LGHDT, YNNKEL (reference sequence). V was clipped by 3 bases and J by 3 bases, with 9 bases between them. In nucleotides, the CDR3 is TGTGCCAGCAGCCAGGACATCGTCAATCAGCCCCAGCATTTT. It codes for CASSQDIVNQPQHF. Full variable domain (missing parts from reference TRBV3-1 and TRBJ1-5): DTAVSQTPKYLVTQMGNDKSIKCEQNLGHDTMYWYKQDSKKFLKIMFSYNNKELIINETVPNRFSPKSPDKAHLNLHINSLELGDSAVYFCASSQDIVNQPQHFGDGTRLSIL.

The genes are TRBV7-2 and TRBJ2-7; D may be TRBD2 (5 bases). The CDR3 is made up of 13 amino acids. Germline-derived CDR1 and CDR2 are SGHTA and FQGNSA. The germline V and J ends were trimmed by 4 bases and 7 bases, with 14 bases remaining between them. CDR3 in DNA: TGTGCCAGCAGCTCTGAGCTCGGGGAGGAGCAGTACTTC. It is translated as CASSSELGEEQYF.

J is TRBJ2-2 and V is TRBV20-1; 7 nucleotides align to TRBD2. CDR1 and CDR2 from the germline V gene are DFQATT and SNEGSKA (reference sequence). The V gene end was trimmed by 3 bases and the J gene end by 6 bases; junction bases not matched to a gene: 4. The CDR3 contains 13 residues. CDR3 sequence: CSARSSGAGELFF. CDR3 sequence (DNA): TGCAGTGCTAGGTCTAGCGGAGCCGGGGAGCTGTTTTTT.